This passage covers 20 T cell receptor beta chains from one sample sequenced in a study of Tregs in tolerant kidney transplant recipients (dated by TCRdb to the late 2010s). Library preparation was by the immunoSEQ multiplex PCR assay. TCRdb took this table from immuneACCESS and kept in-frame rearrangements with V and J called. Such tables lack part of the clones; where checked against another copy, unresolved V genes explain under half of the gap, and the rest is unexplained. The sample table contains about 77,000 clones; only one count was recorded for 95% to 98% of them. The ten largest clones take up approximately 0.56% of the sample. This specimen's time point label, interpreted: blood sample drawn before combined kidney and bone marrow transplant. Source: CD4+ T cells from blood, taken before the transplant. The receptors derive from a human donor who received a combined kidney and bone marrow transplant.

V usage is TRBV10-3 and J usage is TRBJ2-7, with a possible D match to TRBD1 (5 bases). CDR1 is ENHRY and CDR2 is SYGVKD in the germline V gene. V dropped 0 bases and J dropped 3 bases, with 24 bases sitting between them. The CDR3 spans 19 residues. In nucleotides, the CDR3 is TGTGCCATCAGTGAGTCTAGGGGCGAAATGCTAGGATTAAACTACGAGCAGTACTTC. The encoded protein is CAISESRGEMLGLNYEQYF.

V and J are TRBV7-2 and TRBJ1-4; no clear D. Germline CDR1 is SGHTA and CDR2 is FQGNSA. The CDR3 loop spans 15 amino acids. Trimming pared 4 bases from V and 0 bases from J, leaving 9 bases between. CDR3 DNA: TGTGCCAGCAGCTCAAGACGGGCAACTAATGAAAAACTGTTTTTT. It yields the protein CASSSRRATNEKLFF.

V gene TRBV4-1 combines with J gene TRBJ2-1; the match to TRBD2 covers 11 bases. This CDR3 is 15 amino acids long. Germline CDR1 is MGHRA and CDR2 is YSYEKL. With 2 bases clipped from V and 15 bases from J, the junction kept 12 bases outside the gene matches. The CDR3 sequence is CASSQPGLADGSPFF. The CDR3 nucleotides read TGCGCCAGCAGCCAACCGGGACTAGCGGACGGGAGCCCGTTCTTC.

This chain uses TRBV6-6 with TRBJ1-2, with 7 bases that match TRBD1. Germline-derived CDR1 and CDR2 are MNHNY and SVGAGI (reference sequence). The length of the CDR3 is 16 residues. The V and J ends lost 4 bases and 4 bases, in that order; junction bases with no gene match: 12. Here the CDR3 reads CASSSLDRVGTYGYTF. The CDR3 DNA reads TGTGCCAGCAGTTCGTTAGACAGGGTTGGGACCTATGGCTACACCTTC.

The chain carries TRBV10-3 and TRBJ1-6, with 9 bases fitting TRBD1. J lost 9 bases, V lost 6 bases, and 15 bases had no gene match. CDR1 and CDR2 from the germline V gene are ENHRY and SYGVKD. The CDR3 loop spans 17 amino acids. CDR3 DNA: TGTGCCATCAGAATTGATGTCGGGACAGGGTCGGCTTCACCCCTCCACTTT. Protein sequence: CAIRIDVGTGSASPLHF.

The rearrangement links TRBV4-2 to TRBJ1-4; 8 positions agree with TRBD1. The junction had 4 bases not matched to a gene; V was cut back by 0 bases and J by 1 base. The CDR3 has 17 residues. CDR1 and CDR2 from the germline V gene are LGHNA and YNFKEQ. This CDR3 reads CASSQDGTGETNEKLFF. The CDR3 bases are TGTGCCAGCAGCCAAGATGGGACAGGCGAAACTAATGAAAAACTGTTTTTT.

This chain uses TRBV10-3 with TRBJ1-1, with D unresolved. The V end lost 3 bases, the J end lost 3 bases, and 11 bases lay between the germline ends. Germline V lookup: CDR1 ENHRY, CDR2 SYGVKD. The CDR3 sequence is 14 residues long. CDR3 in amino acids: CAISEMEKYTEAFF. CDR3 nucleotides: TGTGCCATCAGTGAAATGGAGAAATACACTGAAGCTTTCTTT.

The rearrangement links TRBV6-5 to TRBJ2-7; 8 bases map to TRBD2. The CDR3 runs 15 residues. Germline assignment: CDR1 MNHEY and CDR2 SVGAGI. V lost 6 bases, J lost 2 bases, and 9 bases stayed unmatched. CDR3 DNA sequence: TGTGCCAGCAGCCATATCAGCGGGGGTACCTACGAGCAGTACTTC. Residues: CASSHISGGTYEQYF.

The chain uses TRBV4-1 and TRBJ1-1, with D perhaps TRBD1 (5 bases). The CDR3 length is 15 residues. Trimming stripped 4 bases from V and 4 bases from J, with 16 bases between. Germline CDR1 and CDR2: MGHRA and YSYEKL. DNA of the CDR3: TGCGCCAGCAGCCGGGAGGGGTTGGTATCCACTGAAGCTTTCTTT. Protein product: CASSREGLVSTEAFF.

The chain employs TRBV10-3 and TRBJ1-2, with D unresolved. The CDR3 is made up of 14 amino acids. In germline, CDR1 is ENHRY, CDR2 SYGVKD. V gave up 4 bases and J gave up 7 bases, with 16 bases separating them. CDR3 nucleotides: TGTGCCATCAGTGTTGCCGGGTCCGACGCTGGCTACACCTTC. Amino acids: CAISVAGSDAGYTF.

J is TRBJ1-5 and V is TRBV5-1, with D maybe TRBD1 (5 bases). The germline V and J ends were trimmed by 0 bases and 5 bases, with 9 bases remaining between them. The CDR3 contains 14 residues. CDR1 and CDR2 from the germline V gene are SGHRS and YFSETQ. The CDR3 DNA sequence: TGCGCCAGCAGCTTGGGTGCAGGGCATCAGCCCCAGCATTTT. Protein: CASSLGAGHQPQHF.

This chain connects TRBV29-1 to TRBJ2-7, with 12 bases matching TRBD2. Germline V gene data show CDR1 as SQVTM and CDR2 as ANQGSEA. CDR3 size: 14 residues. J gave up 6 bases and V 6 bases, and 9 bases lay outside the gene matches. This CDR3 reads CSVSPSGGAGEQYF. CDR3 nucleotides: TGCAGCGTGAGCCCTAGCGGGGGGGCGGGCGAGCAGTACTTC.

The chain recombines TRBV4-2 with TRBJ1-2; TRBD1 matches 8 bases. This CDR3 is built from 16 residues. The germline gives CDR1 LGHNA, CDR2 YNFKEQ. Unmatched junction bases numbered 6, after V lost 0 bases and J lost 3 bases. CDR3 sequence: CASSQDRDRSYYGYTF. The CDR3 DNA sequence: TGTGCCAGCAGCCAAGACCGGGACAGGAGTTACTATGGCTACACCTTC.

This CDR3 reads CASSQGGLAGGDYGYTF. The CDR3 nucleotides read TGCGCCAGCAGCCAAGGAGGACTGGCAGGGGGAGACTATGGCTACACCTTC. The chain uses TRBV4-3 and TRBJ1-2; 7 bases align to TRBD1. CDR1 and CDR2 from the germline V gene are LGHNA and YSLEER. CDR3 length: 17 residues. Trimming took 1 base from V and 3 from J; bases not matched to a gene: 11.

This chain uses TRBV30 with TRBJ2-4; TRBD2 matches at 9 bases. The CDR3 sequence is 18 residues long. V shed 2 bases, J shed 1 base, and the junction held 12 bases outside the gene matches. Germline V lookup: CDR1 GTSNPN, CDR2 SVGIG (reference sequence). CDR3 nucleotides: TGTGCCTGGAGTCTGGGACTAGCCATGAGATGGGCCAAAAACATTCAGTACTTC. Its protein is CAWSLGLAMRWAKNIQYF.

The V and J genes are TRBV19 and TRBJ2-6; maybe TRBD1 (5 bases). The CDR3 sequence is 15 residues long. CDR1 LNHDA and CDR2 SQIVND come from the germline V gene (reference sequence). Trimming cost V 6 bases and J 0 bases, with 9 bases left between them. The CDR3 loop is CASSRQFSGANVLTF. CDR3 DNA sequence: TGTGCCAGTAGCAGACAGTTCTCTGGGGCCAACGTCCTGACTTTC.

This chain links TRBV15 with TRBJ1-1, with D uncertain. CDR3 length: 13 amino acids. Trimming took 3 bases from V and 0 from J, leaving 5 bases between them. The V gene's germline CDR1 is LNHNV and CDR2 YYDKDF (reference sequence). The CDR3 sequence: CATSSRVNTEAFF. CDR3 sequence (DNA): TGTGCCACCAGCAGTCGGGTGAACACTGAAGCTTTCTTT.

The J gene is TRBJ1-2, the V gene TRBV30; D perhaps matches TRBD1 (5 bases). V lost 2 bases and J lost 8, with 12 bases in between. The CDR3 is 12 amino acids. CDR1 and CDR2 from the germline V gene are GTSNPN and SVGIG (reference sequence). CDR3: CAWSSGGYGYTF. The CDR3 DNA reads TGTGCCTGGAGTAGCGGGGGTTACGGCTACACCTTC.

V gene TRBV18 combines with J gene TRBJ1-2, with 7 bases aligning to TRBD1. The CDR3 is 16 residues long. Trimming removed 0 bases from V and 0 bases from J; junction bases left unmatched: 4. Per germline, CDR1 KGHSH and CDR2 LQKENI. DNA for the CDR3: TGTGCCAGCTCACCACCGACAGGGCAAACTAACTATGGCTACACCTTC. As protein: CASSPPTGQTNYGYTF.

The V and J genes are TRBV5-1 and TRBJ1-5; D might be TRBD1 (5 bases). The V end was cut by 0 bases, the J end by 1 base, with 8 bases between. The CDR3 is 15 residues long. Germline V CDR1 and CDR2: SGHRS, YFSETQ. CDR3 in DNA: TGCGCCAGCAGCTTGGAGGCAGGGAGCAATCAGCCCCAGCATTTT. Its protein is CASSLEAGSNQPQHF.